This T cell receptor (beta chain) was profiled in a study of shared clonotypes between healthy human individuals. This CDR3 is built from 14 residues. V was shortened by 5 bases and J by 4 bases, with 14 bases between the two germline ends. Germline CDR1 MNHNS, CDR2 SASEGT. A note on this clone: Its antigen remains unknown.

Whole-study findings and limits: Larger estimated richness was generally seen in naive subsets than in memory subsets.

Healthy adults negative for HIV, lacking recent acute infections or vaccinations, served as donors. Measured with immunoSEQ multiplex PCR; TCRdb has only the in-frame clones, and not every one. This table holds about 2.3 million clones, over 90% found once. The source of this sequence is a man between 18 and 29 years old in good health. Some clones in this sample may be carry-over from other donors' samples. The chain carries TRBV6-1 and TRBJ1-1; tentatively, D is TRBD1 (6 bases). Sequencing input: naive CD4+ T cells from PBMCs. Subset specified: CD45RA+ positively selected. CDR3 region: CASSTSQGATEAFF. CDR3 in DNA: TGTGCCAGCAGTACATCACAGGGCGCCACTGAAGCTTTCTTT.